This TCR beta chain was recorded in a study of OX40 agonist ivuxolimab in advanced cancers. Broader study findings: At 0.1 to 3.0 mg/kg, CD4+ and CD8+ blood T cells expanded clonally by week 6. The study did not work out the antigen specificity of the expanded peripheral T cells.

Assay: immunoSEQ multiplex PCR; the TCRdb copy retains only in-frame clones and omits some. Altogether 70,000 to 85,000 clones are present, around 82% being singletons, with the ten largest covering around 2.1%. Points on this clone: Its target is unknown.

CDR1 and CDR2 (germline): ENHRY, SYGVKD. There are 12 residues in the CDR3. V was pared by 2 bases and J by 6 bases, with 6 bases between. The J gene is TRBJ2-3, the V gene TRBV10-3, with D maybe TRBD1 (6 bases). Sequences were derived from CD4+ or CD8+ T cells sorted from blood, sampled in a trial of the OX40 agonist ivuxolimab. This receptor was identified in an adult with an advanced solid tumor such as melanoma, head and neck, liver or kidney cancer. CDR3 sequence: CAISERGDTQYF. CDR3 bases: TGTGCCATCAGTGAGAGGGGGGATACGCAGTATTTT.